This T cell receptor beta chain was observed in a study of control samples from healthy donors and cancer patients. Germline V gene lookup returns CDR1 SGHNT and CDR2 YENEEA. The length of the CDR3 is 19 residues. V shed 1 base, J shed 7 bases, and the junction held 11 bases outside the gene matches. Data came from immunoSEQ multiplex PCR; TCRdb stores just in-frame clones and leaves some out. The table has roughly 73,000 clones, 84% seen once; the top ten hold 25% to 30%. This chain uses TRBV11-3 with TRBJ2-1; TRBD2 agrees at 15 bases. This TCR derives from a man aged 45 to 65 in good health. The sample consisted of blood. The CDR3: CASSLVVGLAGGMGNEQFF. DNA of the CDR3: TGTGCCAGCAGCTTAGTAGTGGGACTAGCGGGAGGAATGGGTAATGAGCAGTTCTTC.